This passage covers 26 T cell receptor beta chains from one sample sequenced in a study of OX40 agonist ivuxolimab in advanced cancers. The protocol was immunoSEQ multiplex PCR, while the TCRdb copy is restricted to in-frame clones and leaves out a portion. The table lists about 86,000 clones, roughly 87% of them singletons, with 0.15% to 0.2% in the top ten. Material: CD4+ or CD8+ T cells sorted from blood, obtained in a trial of the OX40 agonist ivuxolimab. The source of these receptors is an adult with an advanced solid tumor such as melanoma, head and neck, liver or kidney cancer.

This chain uses TRBV5-1 with TRBJ1-2, with 12 bases lining up with TRBD1. J gave up 7 bases and V 6 bases, and 10 bases lay outside the gene matches. The CDR3 is 15 residues long. Germline loops: CDR1 SGHRS, CDR2 YFSETQ. The CDR3 region is CASTQTGTGGRGYTF. For the CDR3, the DNA is TGCGCCAGCACCCAAACCGGGACAGGGGGCCGTGGCTACACCTTC.

This clone has just a few counts. The rearrangement joins TRBV19 to TRBJ2-6, with D possibly TRBD1 on 5 matching bases. V was clipped by 4 bases and J by 5 bases, with 21 bases between them. The germline V gene has CDR1 LNHDA and CDR2 SQIVND (reference sequence). CDR3 length: 18 residues. The CDR3 is CASSRAWTNQSRANVLTF. The CDR3 bases are TGTGCCAGTAGTAGGGCGTGGACAAATCAAAGTCGGGCCAACGTCCTGACTTTC.

V and J are TRBV5-1 and TRBJ2-1; D might be TRBD2 (7 bases). V lost 4 bases to trimming and J lost 0 bases, with 14 bases between them. This CDR3 comprises 16 residues. CDR1 is SGHRS and CDR2 is YFSETQ in the germline V gene. The CDR3 spells CASSPRGADSYNEQFF. The CDR3 DNA follows: TGCGCCAGCAGCCCCCGGGGGGCAGACTCCTACAATGAGCAGTTCTTC. The variable domain in full, with the rest retrieved from reference TRBV5-1 and TRBJ2-1, is KAGVTQTPRYLIKTRGQQVTLSCSPISGHRSVSWYQQTPGQGLQFLFEYFSETQRNKGNFPGRFSGRQFSNSRSEMNVSTLELGDSALYLCASSPRGADSYNEQFFGPGTRLTVL.

The chain carries TRBV5-5 and TRBJ2-3; 12 bases are a match to TRBD2. The junction had 7 bases not matched to a gene; V was cut back by 2 bases and J by 0 bases. Germline lookup yields CDR1 SGHKS and CDR2 YYEKEE (reference sequence). There are 18 residues in the CDR3. The CDR3 protein is CASSFGLAGGMSTDTQYF. The CDR3 bases are TGTGCCAGCAGCTTTGGGCTAGCGGGAGGGATGAGCACAGATACGCAGTATTTT.

The chain employs TRBV10-3 and TRBJ2-7; 11 bases agree with TRBD2. The CDR3 spans 13 residues. J was trimmed by 0 bases and V by 10 bases; bases with no gene match: 2. CDR1 and CDR2 (germline): ENHRY, SYGVKD. The CDR3 reads CATTSGGSYEQYF. DNA of the CDR3: TGTGCCACAACTAGCGGGGGCTCCTACGAGCAGTACTTC.

The rearrangement uses TRBV7-2 and TRBJ1-4, with 7 bases aligning to TRBD1. With 4 bases clipped from V and 8 bases from J, the junction kept 10 bases outside the gene matches. Germline assignment: CDR1 SGHTA and CDR2 FQGNSA. The CDR3 has 15 amino acids. The CDR3 DNA sequence: TGTGCCAGCAGCTCTTACAGGGGTGGGTGGGAAAAACTGTTTTTT. Amino acid sequence: CASSSYRGGWEKLFF.

The chain employs TRBV11-1 and TRBJ1-1; weak D call: TRBD1 (5 bases). This CDR3 is built from 15 residues. Germline assignment: CDR1 SGHAT and CDR2 FQDESV (reference sequence). V was trimmed by 5 bases and J by 1 base, leaving 14 bases between them. CDR3 sequence (DNA): TGTGCCAGCAGCCCGACGGGGCCATGGAACACTGAAGCTTTCTTT. Amino acids: CASSPTGPWNTEAFF.

This sequence joins TRBV19 and TRBJ1-1, with D hard to call. V was shortened by 3 bases and J by 7 bases, with 15 bases between the two germline ends. CDR3 length: 14 amino acids. CDR1 and CDR2 (germline): LNHDA, SQIVND (reference sequence). Written as DNA, the CDR3 is TGTGCCAGTAGTATCCACACCGCCTCGTTTGAAGCTTTCTTT. This encodes CASSIHTASFEAFF.

The V and J genes are TRBV28 and TRBJ1-2; D call uncertain. This CDR3 is built from 14 residues. The V and J ends lost 4 bases and 4 bases respectively, with 13 bases between them. CDR1 is MDHEN, CDR2 SYDVKM, per germline. CDR3 in amino acids: CASSSPGATYGYTF. The CDR3 DNA follows: TGTGCCAGCAGTTCTCCAGGAGCCACCTATGGCTACACCTTC.

V and J are TRBV27 and TRBJ2-3; TRBD2 matches at 15 bases. Trimming took 5 bases from V and 1 from J; bases not matched to a gene: 7. Germline V gene lookup returns CDR1 MNHEY and CDR2 SMNVEV (reference sequence). CDR3 length: 18 amino acids. The CDR3 sequence: CASSRGLAGGPGTDTQYF. CDR3 nucleotide sequence: TGTGCCAGCAGTCGCGGACTAGCGGGGGGGCCGGGCACAGATACGCAGTATTTT.

The count of this clone is one. The J gene is TRBJ1-4, the V gene TRBV2; unclear D gene. The CDR3 is made up of 11 amino acids. CDR1 SNHLY and CDR2 FYNNEI come from the germline V gene. V was shortened by 5 bases and J by 7 bases, with 5 bases between the two germline ends. The CDR3 spells CASSPVEKLFF. CDR3 nucleotides: TGTGCCAGCAGTCCGGTTGAAAAACTGTTTTTT.

In its sample, this clone was seen once. The chain couples TRBV7-2 to TRBJ2-5; 11 positions agree with TRBD2. Germline loops: CDR1 SGHTA, CDR2 FQGNSA. The V and J ends lost 3 bases and 3 bases, in that order; junction bases with no gene match: 3. The CDR3 length is 15 residues. CDR3 amino acids: CASSLGLAVEETQYF. CDR3 DNA sequence: TGTGCCAGCAGCTTGGGACTAGCGGTCGAAGAGACCCAGTACTTC.

This clone was picked up one time. V and J are TRBV11-1 and TRBJ2-3; 9 positions agree with TRBD2. Germline trimming cut 5 bases from V and 2 bases from J; bases unmatched to any gene: 8. The CDR3 loop spans 16 amino acids. The germline V gene has CDR1 SGHAT and CDR2 FQDESV (reference sequence). The CDR3 here is CASSPPLAGFTDTQYF. CDR3 nucleotide sequence: TGTGCCAGCAGCCCCCCGCTAGCGGGGTTCACAGATACGCAGTATTTT. The entire variable domain, with the rest obtained from reference TRBV11-1 and TRBJ2-3, is as follows: EAEVAQSPRYKITEKSQAVAFWCDPISGHATLYWYRQILGQGPELLVQFQDESVVDDSQLPKDRFSAERLKGVDSTLKIQPAELGDSAMYLCASSPPLAGFTDTQYFGPGTRLTVL.

The J gene is TRBJ2-1, the V gene TRBV11-3; TRBD2 might be the D (5 bases). The CDR3 spans 15 residues. V gave up 6 bases and J gave up 0 bases, with 12 bases separating them. The germline gives CDR1 SGHNT, CDR2 YENEEA. CDR3 sequence: CASSQRTGSYNEQFF. In nucleotides, the CDR3 is TGTGCCAGCAGTCAGCGGACTGGCTCCTACAATGAGCAGTTCTTC.

This sequence joins TRBV29-1 and TRBJ2-3; TRBD2 matches at 7 bases. V lost 4 bases to trimming and J lost 0 bases; unmatched junction nucleotides: 10. CDR1 is SQVTM, CDR2 ANQGSEA, per germline. CDR3 length: 16 residues. CDR3 protein: CSVAGLGDYSTDTQYF. The CDR3 bases are TGCAGCGTTGCGGGGCTGGGGGACTATAGCACAGATACGCAGTATTTT.

The chain combines TRBV5-4 with TRBJ2-1, with D tentatively TRBD2 (5 bases). The V end was cut by 2 bases, the J end by 7 bases, with 10 bases between. The CDR3 totals 13 residues. Germline-derived CDR1 and CDR2 are SGHNT and YYREEE (reference sequence). CDR3 protein: CASSFPDLNEQFF. CDR3 DNA: TGTGCCAGCAGCTTCCCGGACTTAAATGAGCAGTTCTTC.

The chain couples TRBV12-5 to TRBJ2-3, with 9 positions matching TRBD1. This CDR3 has 16 residues. Germline CDR1 and CDR2: LGHNT and FRNRAP. J lost 2 bases, V lost 7 bases, and 10 bases had no gene match. The CDR3 protein is CASAPDRDRDTDTQYF. For the CDR3, the DNA is TGTGCTAGTGCCCCCGACCGGGACAGGGACACAGATACGCAGTATTTT.

This clone has just one count. The chain is built from TRBV5-6 and TRBJ1-2; D remains unclear. The CDR3 is made up of 14 amino acids. Trimming cost V 4 bases and J 14 bases, with 24 bases left between them. CDR1 and CDR2 (germline): SGHDT, YYEEEE. The CDR3 region has the DNA TGTGCCAGCAGCCGGTGGACTGAACTTATGGCTATAACCTTC. It translates to CASSRWTELMAITF.

V usage is TRBV7-9 and J usage is TRBJ2-1, with 10 bases that match TRBD1. The CDR3 has 15 amino acids. J gave up 6 bases and V 5 bases, and 7 bases lay outside the gene matches. In germline, CDR1 is SEHNR, CDR2 FQNEAQ (reference sequence). CDR3 nucleotide sequence: TGTGCCAGCAGCACTAGACAGGGGGCGTTCAATGAGCAGTTCTTC. Amino acids: CASSTRQGAFNEQFF.

CDR3 protein: CASSPIAGGTYNEQFF. The CDR3 nucleotides are TGTGCCAGCAGTCCGATAGCGGGAGGAACCTACAATGAGCAGTTCTTC. The V call is TRBV28, the J call TRBJ2-1, with TRBD2 identical over 10 bases. Germline values: CDR1 MDHEN, CDR2 SYDVKM. V dropped 5 bases and J dropped 2; count of bases not matched to a gene: 6. The CDR3 runs to 16 residues.

The chain's CDR3 is CASSLASGGGEKLFF. CDR3 nucleotide sequence: TGTGCCAGCAGCTTAGCGTCAGGGGGCGGGGAAAAACTGTTTTTT. The gene calls are TRBV7-9 and TRBJ1-4; TRBD1 agrees at 8 bases. The CDR3 sequence is 15 residues long. The V gene end was trimmed by 0 bases and the J gene end by 8 bases; junction bases not matched to a gene: 5. Per germline, CDR1 SEHNR and CDR2 FQNEAQ (reference sequence).

This chain connects TRBV4-1 to TRBJ1-1, with D tentatively TRBD1 (6 bases). CDR3 length: 15 residues. Deletions cut 3 bases from V and 1 base from J, with 12 bases between. Germline CDR1 and CDR2: MGHRA and YSYEKL. For the CDR3, the DNA is TGCGCCAGCAGCCAGGCTGACAGGAGGAACACTGAAGCTTTCTTT. Its translation: CASSQADRRNTEAFF.

J is TRBJ2-7 and V is TRBV7-2; 7 nucleotides align to TRBD2. V lost 1 base to trimming and J lost 4 bases; unmatched junction nucleotides: 10. The CDR3 totals 16 residues. Germline assignment: CDR1 SGHTA and CDR2 FQGNSA. The DNA for the CDR3 is TGTGCCAGCAGCTTAGAACGAGCGGGATCTTCTTACGAGCAGTACTTC. Amino acids: CASSLERAGSSYEQYF.

V is TRBV5-1 and J is TRBJ2-5; D remains unclear. This CDR3 contains 16 residues. V lost 0 bases and J 0 bases, leaving 12 bases between the germline ends. CDR1 is SGHRS, CDR2 YFSETQ, per germline. CDR3 amino acids: CASSLDGYPYQETQYF. CDR3 sequence (DNA): TGCGCCAGCAGCTTGGATGGCTACCCGTACCAAGAGACCCAGTACTTC.

The rearrangement uses TRBV5-1 and TRBJ2-7, with 8 bases identical to TRBD1. The CDR3 is made up of 15 amino acids. The V gene's germline CDR1 is SGHRS and CDR2 YFSETQ. V lost 2 bases to trimming and J lost 4 bases; unmatched junction nucleotides: 8. The CDR3 DNA follows: TGCGCCAGCAGCTTCGCAGGGGGCCAGCCATACGAGCAGTACTTC. This gives the protein CASSFAGGQPYEQYF. The whole variable domain, filled in from reference TRBV5-1 and TRBJ2-7, reads KAGVTQTPRYLIKTRGQQVTLSCSPISGHRSVSWYQQTPGQGLQFLFEYFSETQRNKGNFPGRFSGRQFSNSRSEMNVSTLELGDSALYLCASSFAGGQPYEQYFGPGTRLTVT.

The chain joins TRBV12-1 to TRBJ1-6. TRBV12-1 is termed a pseudogene. This CDR3 contains 15 residues. The CDR3 loop is CAPRRASSYNSPLHF. CDR3 sequence (DNA): TGTGCCCCCCGGCGGGCTAGCTCCTATAATTCACCCCTCCACTTT.